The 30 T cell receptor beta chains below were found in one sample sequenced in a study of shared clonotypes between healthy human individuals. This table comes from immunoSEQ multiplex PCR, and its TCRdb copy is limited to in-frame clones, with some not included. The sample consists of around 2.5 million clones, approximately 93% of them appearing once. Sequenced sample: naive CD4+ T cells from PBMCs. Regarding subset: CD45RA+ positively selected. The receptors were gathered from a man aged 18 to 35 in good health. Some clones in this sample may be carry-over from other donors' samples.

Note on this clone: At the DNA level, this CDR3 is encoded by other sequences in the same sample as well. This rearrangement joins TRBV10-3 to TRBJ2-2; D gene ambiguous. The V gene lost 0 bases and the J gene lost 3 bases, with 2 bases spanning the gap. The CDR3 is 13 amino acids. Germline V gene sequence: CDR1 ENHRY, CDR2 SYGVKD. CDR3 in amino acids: CAISESDTGELFF. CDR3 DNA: TGTGCCATCAGTGAGTCGGACACCGGGGAGCTGTTTTTT.

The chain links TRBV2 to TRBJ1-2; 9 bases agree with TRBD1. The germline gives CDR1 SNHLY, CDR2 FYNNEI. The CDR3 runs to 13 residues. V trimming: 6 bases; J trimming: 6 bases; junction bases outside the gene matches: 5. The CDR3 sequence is CASSGTGTHGYTF. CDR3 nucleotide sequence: TGTGCCAGCAGCGGGACAGGGACCCATGGCTACACCTTC.

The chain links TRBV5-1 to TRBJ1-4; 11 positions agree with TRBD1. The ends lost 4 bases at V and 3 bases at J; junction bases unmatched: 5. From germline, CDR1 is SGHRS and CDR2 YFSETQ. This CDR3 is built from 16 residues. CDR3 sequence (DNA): TGCGCCAGCAGCCAGGGGGACAGGGGGTCTAATGAAAAACTGTTTTTT. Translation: CASSQGDRGSNEKLFF.

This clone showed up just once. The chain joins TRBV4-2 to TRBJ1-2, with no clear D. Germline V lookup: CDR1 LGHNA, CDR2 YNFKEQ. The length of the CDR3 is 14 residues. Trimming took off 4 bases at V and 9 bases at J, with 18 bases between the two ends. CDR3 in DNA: TGTGCCAGCAGCCGTCAAAGAGGTGCGGAAAGCTACACCTTC. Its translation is CASSRQRGAESYTF.

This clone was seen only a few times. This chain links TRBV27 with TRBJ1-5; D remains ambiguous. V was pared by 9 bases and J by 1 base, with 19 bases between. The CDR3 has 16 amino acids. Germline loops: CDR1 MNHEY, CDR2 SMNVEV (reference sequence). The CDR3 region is CASRTGRSLSNQPQHF. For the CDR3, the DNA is TGTGCCAGTCGAACCGGACGGTCTTTGAGCAATCAGCCCCAGCATTTT.

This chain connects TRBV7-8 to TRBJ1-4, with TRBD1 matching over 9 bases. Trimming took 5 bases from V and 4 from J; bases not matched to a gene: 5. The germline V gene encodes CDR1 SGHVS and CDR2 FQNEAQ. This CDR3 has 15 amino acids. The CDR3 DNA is TGTGCCAGCAGCGGGGGGACAGGGCTTAATGAAAAACTGTTTTTT. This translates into CASSGGTGLNEKLFF.

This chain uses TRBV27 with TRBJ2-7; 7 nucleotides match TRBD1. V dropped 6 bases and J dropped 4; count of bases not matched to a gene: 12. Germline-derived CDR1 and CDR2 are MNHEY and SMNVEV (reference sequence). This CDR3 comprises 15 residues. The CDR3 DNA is TGTGCCAGCAGGCACCCGGGGACAGAGAGGTACGAGCAGTACTTC. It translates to CASRHPGTERYEQYF.

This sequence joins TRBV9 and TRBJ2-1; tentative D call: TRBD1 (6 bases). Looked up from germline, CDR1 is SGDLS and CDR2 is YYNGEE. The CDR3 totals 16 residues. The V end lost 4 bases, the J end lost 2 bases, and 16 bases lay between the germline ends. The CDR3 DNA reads TGTGCCAGCAGCTTGGGGGCCCACCGAACCTACAATGAGCAGTTCTTC. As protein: CASSLGAHRTYNEQFF.

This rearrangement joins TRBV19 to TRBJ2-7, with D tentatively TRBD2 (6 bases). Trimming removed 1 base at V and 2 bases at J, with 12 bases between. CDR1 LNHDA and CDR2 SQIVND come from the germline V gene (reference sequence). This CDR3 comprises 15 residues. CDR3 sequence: CASSIGGDGTYEQYF. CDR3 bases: TGTGCCAGTAGTATAGGGGGGGACGGAACCTACGAGCAGTACTTC. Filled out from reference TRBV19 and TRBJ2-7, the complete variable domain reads DGGITQSPKYLFRKEGQNVTLSCEQNLNHDAMYWYRQDPGQGLRLIYYSQIVNDFQKGDIAEGYSVSREKKESFPLTVTSAQKNPTAFYLCASSIGGDGTYEQYFGPGTRLTVT.

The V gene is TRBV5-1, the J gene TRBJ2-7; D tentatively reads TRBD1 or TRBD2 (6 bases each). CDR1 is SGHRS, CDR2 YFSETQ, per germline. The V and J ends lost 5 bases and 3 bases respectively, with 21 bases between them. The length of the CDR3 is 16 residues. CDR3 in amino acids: CASRRGDKEWNYEQYF. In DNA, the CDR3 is TGCGCCAGCAGGAGGGGGGATAAAGAATGGAACTACGAGCAGTACTTC.

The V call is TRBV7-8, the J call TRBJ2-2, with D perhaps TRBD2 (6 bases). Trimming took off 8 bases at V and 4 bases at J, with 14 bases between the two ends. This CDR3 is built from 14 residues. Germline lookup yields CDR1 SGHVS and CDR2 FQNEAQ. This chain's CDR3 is CASGGGITTGELFF. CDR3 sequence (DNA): TGTGCCAGCGGCGGAGGGATCACCACCGGGGAGCTGTTTTTT.

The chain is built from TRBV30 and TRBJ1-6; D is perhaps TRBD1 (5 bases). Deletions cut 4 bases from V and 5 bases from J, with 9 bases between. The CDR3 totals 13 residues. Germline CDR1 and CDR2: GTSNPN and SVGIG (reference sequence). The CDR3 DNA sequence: TGTGCCTGGATAGACAGAAATAATTCACCCCTCCACTTT. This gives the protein CAWIDRNNSPLHF.

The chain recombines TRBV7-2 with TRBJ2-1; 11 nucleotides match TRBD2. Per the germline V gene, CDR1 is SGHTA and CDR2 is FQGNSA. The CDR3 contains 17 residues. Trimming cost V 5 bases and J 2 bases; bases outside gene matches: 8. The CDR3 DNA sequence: TGTGCCAGCAGCCCCCCCTCGGGACTAGCGGCCTACAATGAGCAGTTCTTC. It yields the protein CASSPPSGLAAYNEQFF.

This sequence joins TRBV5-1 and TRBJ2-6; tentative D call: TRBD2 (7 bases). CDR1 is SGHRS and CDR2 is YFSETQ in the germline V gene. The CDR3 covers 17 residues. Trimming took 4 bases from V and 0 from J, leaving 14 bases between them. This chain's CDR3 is CASSGRGRDSGANVLTF. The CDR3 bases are TGCGCCAGCAGCGGGCGGGGGCGAGACTCTGGGGCCAACGTCCTGACTTTC.

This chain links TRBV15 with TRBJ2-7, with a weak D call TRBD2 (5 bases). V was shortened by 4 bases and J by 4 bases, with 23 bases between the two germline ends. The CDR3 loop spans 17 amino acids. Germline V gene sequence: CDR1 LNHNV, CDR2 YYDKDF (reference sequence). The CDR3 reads CATSTSASLGDRYEQYF. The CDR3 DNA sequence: TGTGCCACCAGCACATCAGCTAGCCTCGGAGATAGGTACGAGCAGTACTTC.

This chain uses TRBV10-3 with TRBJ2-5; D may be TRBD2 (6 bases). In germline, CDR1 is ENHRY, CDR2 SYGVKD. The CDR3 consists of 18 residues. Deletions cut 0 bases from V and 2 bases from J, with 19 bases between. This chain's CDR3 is CAISESRGLAELQETQYF. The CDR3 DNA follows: TGTGCCATCAGTGAGTCACGGGGATTAGCGGAGTTACAAGAGACCCAGTACTTC.

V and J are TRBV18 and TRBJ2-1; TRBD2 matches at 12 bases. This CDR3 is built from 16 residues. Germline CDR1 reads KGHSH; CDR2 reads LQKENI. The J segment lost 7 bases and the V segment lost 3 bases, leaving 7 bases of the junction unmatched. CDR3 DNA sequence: TGTGCCAGCTCACCGCAACTAGCGGGAGGCAGGAATGAGCAGTTCTTC. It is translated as CASSPQLAGGRNEQFF.

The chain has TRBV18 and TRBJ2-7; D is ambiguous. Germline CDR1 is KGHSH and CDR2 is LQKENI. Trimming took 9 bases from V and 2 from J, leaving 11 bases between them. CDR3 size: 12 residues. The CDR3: CASGSRAYEQYF. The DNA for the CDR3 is TGTGCCAGTGGTTCCAGAGCCTACGAGCAGTACTTC.

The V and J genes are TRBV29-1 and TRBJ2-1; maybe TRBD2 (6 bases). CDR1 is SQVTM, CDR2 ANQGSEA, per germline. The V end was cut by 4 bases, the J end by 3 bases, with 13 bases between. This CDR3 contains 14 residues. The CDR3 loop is CSVGGTSVYNEQFF. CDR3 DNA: TGCAGCGTTGGTGGGACTTCCGTCTACAATGAGCAGTTCTTC.

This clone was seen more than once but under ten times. CDR3 DNA: TGTGCCAGCAGCGTAGGGGAAGGCCTTAGCAATCAGCCCCAGCATTTT. It yields the protein CASSVGEGLSNQPQHF. V is TRBV9 and J is TRBJ1-5; D gene unclear. Germline V gene sequence: CDR1 SGDLS, CDR2 YYNGEE. The ends were cut back, 0 bases at V and 0 bases at J, with 10 bases in the middle. There are 16 residues in the CDR3.

The chain's CDR3 is CASSFSLGREDQPQHF. The CDR3 DNA follows: TGTGCCAGCAGTTTTTCTCTCGGCAGGGAGGACCAGCCCCAGCATTTT. V gene TRBV28 combines with J gene TRBJ1-5; D perhaps matches TRBD1 (5 bases). CDR1 is MDHEN and CDR2 is SYDVKM in the germline V gene. V was cut by 3 bases and J by 7 bases, with 19 bases left in between. The CDR3 consists of 16 residues.

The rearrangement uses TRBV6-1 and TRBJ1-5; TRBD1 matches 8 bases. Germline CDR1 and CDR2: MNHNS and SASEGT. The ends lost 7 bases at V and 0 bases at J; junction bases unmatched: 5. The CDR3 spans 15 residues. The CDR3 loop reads CASNRGANSNQPQHF. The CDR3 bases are TGTGCCAGCAACAGGGGGGCGAATAGCAATCAGCCCCAGCATTTT.

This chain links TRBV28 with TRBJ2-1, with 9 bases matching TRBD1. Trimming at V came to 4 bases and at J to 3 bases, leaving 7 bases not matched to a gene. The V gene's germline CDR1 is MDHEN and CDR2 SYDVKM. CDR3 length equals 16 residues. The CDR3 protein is CASSSTGTGLYNEQFF. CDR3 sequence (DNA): TGTGCCAGCAGTTCTACCGGGACAGGGCTCTACAATGAGCAGTTCTTC. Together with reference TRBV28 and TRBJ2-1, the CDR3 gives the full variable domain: DVKVTQSSRYLVKRTGEKVFLECVQDMDHENMFWYRQDPGLGLRLIYFSYDVKMKEKGDIPEGYSVSREKKERFSLILESASTNQTSMYLCASSSTGTGLYNEQFFGPGTRLTVL.

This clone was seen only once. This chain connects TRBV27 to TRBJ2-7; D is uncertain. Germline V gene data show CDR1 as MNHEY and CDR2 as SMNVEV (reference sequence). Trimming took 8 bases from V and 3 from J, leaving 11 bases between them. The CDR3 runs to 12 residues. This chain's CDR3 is CASLPADYEQYF. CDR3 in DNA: TGTGCCAGCCTCCCGGCCGACTACGAGCAGTACTTC.

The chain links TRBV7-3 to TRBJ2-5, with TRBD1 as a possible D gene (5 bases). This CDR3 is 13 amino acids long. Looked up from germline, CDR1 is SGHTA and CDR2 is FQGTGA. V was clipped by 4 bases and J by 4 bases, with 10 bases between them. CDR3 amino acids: CASSSQGGETQYF. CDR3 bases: TGTGCCAGCAGCTCCCAGGGTGGAGAGACCCAGTACTTC.

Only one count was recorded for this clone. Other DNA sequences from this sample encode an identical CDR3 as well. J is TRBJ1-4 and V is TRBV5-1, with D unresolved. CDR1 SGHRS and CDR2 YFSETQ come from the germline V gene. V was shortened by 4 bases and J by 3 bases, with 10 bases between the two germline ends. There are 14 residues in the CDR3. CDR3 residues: CASSPGPPNEKLFF. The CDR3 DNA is TGCGCCAGCAGCCCCGGCCCCCCTAATGAAAAACTGTTTTTT.

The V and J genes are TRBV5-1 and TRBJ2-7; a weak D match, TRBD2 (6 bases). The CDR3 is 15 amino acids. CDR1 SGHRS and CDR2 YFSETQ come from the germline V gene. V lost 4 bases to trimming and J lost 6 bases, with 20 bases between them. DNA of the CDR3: TGCGCCAGCAGCAATGAGGCGGGGCCCGCCCGCGAGCAGTACTTC. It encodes CASSNEAGPAREQYF.

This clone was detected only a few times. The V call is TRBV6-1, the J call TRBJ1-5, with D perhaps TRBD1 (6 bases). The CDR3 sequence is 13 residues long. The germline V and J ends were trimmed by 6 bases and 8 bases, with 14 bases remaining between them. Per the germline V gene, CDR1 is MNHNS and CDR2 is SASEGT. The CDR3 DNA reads TGTGCCAGCAGAGGACAGTTCTTGGAGCCCCAGCATTTT. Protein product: CASRGQFLEPQHF.

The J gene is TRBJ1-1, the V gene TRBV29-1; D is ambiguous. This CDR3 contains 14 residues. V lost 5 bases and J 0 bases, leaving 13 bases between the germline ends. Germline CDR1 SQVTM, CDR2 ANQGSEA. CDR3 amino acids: CSVRSPNLNTEAFF. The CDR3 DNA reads TGCAGCGTTCGAAGCCCCAACCTGAACACTGAAGCTTTCTTT. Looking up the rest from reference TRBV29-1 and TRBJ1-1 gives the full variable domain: SAVISQKPSRDICQRGTSLTIQCQVDSQVTMMFWYRQQPGQSLTLIATANQGSEATYESGFVIDKFPISRPNLTFSTLTVSNMSPEDSSIYLCSVRSPNLNTEAFFGQGTRLTVV.

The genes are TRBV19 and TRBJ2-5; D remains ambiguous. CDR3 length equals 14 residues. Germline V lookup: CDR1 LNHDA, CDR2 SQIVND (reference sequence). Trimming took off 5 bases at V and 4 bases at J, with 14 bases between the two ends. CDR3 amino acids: CASSSGASIETQYF. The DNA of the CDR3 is TGTGCCAGTAGTTCAGGCGCCTCAATAGAGACCCAGTACTTC.